A selection of T cell receptor beta chains follows, all from one sample in a study of blood T cell repertoires in COVID-19. TCRdb's copy holds only in-frame clones and misses some; the assay was immunoSEQ multiplex PCR. This table has fewer than 200,000 clones, approximately 90% appearing once. Material: peripheral blood. These receptors originate from a man aged 45-65 years with acute or convalescent COVID-19. CDR3s include the opening cysteine and the closing phenylalanine or tryptophan. A D gene is named only where the DNA matches it firmly. The size of a clone is reported for some rows only, either as once, few or many, or as a class for expanded clones.

>TRBV15|TRBD2|TRBJ2-2|NA
CATRTGTSGLTGELFF
TGTGCCACGAGAACCGGGACTAGCGGGCTCACCGGGGAGCTGTTTTTT
>TRBV7-9|TRBD2|TRBJ2-2|NA
CASSLRLADTGELFF
TGTGCCAGCAGCTTAAGACTAGCGGACACCGGGGAGCTGTTTTTT
>TRBV4-1|NA|TRBJ2-7|NA
CASSQEGQGTYEQYF
TGCGCCAGCAGCCAAGAGGGGCAGGGAACCTACGAGCAGTACTTC
>TRBV20-1|NA|TRBJ1-2|once
CSAPPWTDYTF
TGCAGTGCTCCACCTTGGACAGACTACACCTTC
>TRBV4-3|TRBD2|TRBJ2-2|NA
CASSQVGKRGPNTGELFF
TGCGCCAGCAGCCAAGTGGGGAAGCGGGGCCCAAACACCGGGGAGCTGTTTTTT
>TRBV7-8|NA|TRBJ1-3|once
CASSRIGGTGNTIYF
TGTGCCAGCAGCCGAATAGGGGGTACTGGAAACACCATATATTTT
>TRBV6-6|NA|TRBJ2-7|NA
CASSYSRLARYEQYF
TGTGCCAGCAGTTACTCTCGGCTAGCCCGTTACGAGCAGTACTTC
>TRBV12-2|NA|TRBJ1-2|NA
CASRLPTGYGYTF
TGTGCAAGTCGCTTACCCACAGGCTATGGCTACACCTTC
>TRBV14|NA|TRBJ2-3|NA
CASSHRGIRTDTQYF
TGTGCCAGCAGCCACAGGGGCATTCGGACAGATACGCAGTATTTT
>TRBV28|NA|TRBJ1-5|NA
CASSPTGLGNQPQHF
TGTGCCAGCAGTCCCACAGGGTTGGGCAATCAGCCCCAGCATTTT
>TRBV7-9|TRBD1|TRBJ1-1|NA
CASSKLTGGSEAFF
TGTGCCAGCAGCAAACTGACAGGGGGCTCTGAAGCTTTCTTT
>TRBV6-2/TRBV6-3|NA|TRBJ1-2|NA
CASSYSDSRYGYTF
TGTGCCAGCAGTTACTCGGACAGCCGCTATGGCTACACCTTC
>TRBV25-1|TRBD1|TRBJ2-7|NA
CASRLGQGTYEQYF
TGTGCCAGCAGACTGGGACAGGGGACCTACGAGCAGTACTTC
>TRBV29-1|TRBD2|TRBJ2-2|once
CSVRRGSGRTGELFF
TGCAGCGTCCGGCGGGGTAGCGGGAGGACCGGGGAGCTGTTTTTT
>TRBV7-8|TRBD1|TRBJ2-2|NA
CASSFLRDRVPGTGELFF
TGTGCCAGCAGCTTCCTCCGGGACAGGGTTCCGGGCACCGGGGAGCTGTTTTTT
>TRBV19|NA|TRBJ1-3|once
CASSIEAYSGNTIYF
TGTGCCAGTAGTATCGAGGCCTACTCTGGAAACACCATATATTTT
>TRBV2|TRBD2|TRBJ2-1|NA
CASIPSGSYNEQFF
TGTGCCAGCATACCTAGCGGGAGCTACAATGAGCAGTTCTTC
>TRBV5-4|NA|TRBJ1-3|NA
CASAPGITSSGNTIYF
TGTGCCAGCGCTCCTGGTATAACTAGCTCTGGAAACACCATATATTTT
>TRBV7-2|TRBD2|TRBJ2-1|NA
CASSPQRGPYNEQFF
TGTGCCAGCAGCCCACAGCGGGGCCCCTACAATGAGCAGTTCTTC
>TRBV19|NA|TRBJ2-5|once
CASSQEVQETQYF
TGTGCCAGTAGTCAGGAGGTACAAGAGACCCAGTACTTC
>TRBV3-1/TRBV3-2|TRBD2|TRBJ2-3|NA
CASSQGTSGRAGVSTDTQYF
TGTGCCAGCAGCCAAGGGACTAGCGGGAGGGCCGGAGTGAGCACAGATACGCAGTATTTT
>TRBV28|NA|TRBJ1-1|NA
CASSPQGVTEAFF
TGTGCCAGCAGTCCCCAGGGCGTCACTGAAGCTTTCTTT
>TRBV10-3|NA|TRBJ1-2|NA
CAIRTANYGYTF
TGTGCCATCAGAACAGCTAACTATGGCTACACCTTC
>TRBV2|TRBD1|TRBJ2-3|NA
CASSDRTGGTDTQYF
TGTGCCAGCAGTGACCGGACAGGGGGGACAGATACGCAGTATTTT
>TRBV6-5|NA|TRBJ1-2|NA
CASFGGSGYGYTF
TGTGCCAGCTTTGGGGGCAGCGGCTATGGCTACACCTTC
>TRBV9|TRBD2|TRBJ2-1|NA
CASSVRTSGTGEQFF
TGTGCCAGCAGCGTAAGGACTAGCGGGACGGGTGAGCAGTTCTTC
>TRBV27|TRBD2|TRBJ2-7|once
CASSYTSGVTYEQYF
TGTGCCAGCAGTTACACTAGCGGGGTCACCTACGAGCAGTACTTC
>TRBV9|TRBD2|TRBJ2-2|NA
CASSVDSGGTTGELFF
TGTGCCAGCAGCGTAGATAGCGGGGGGACCACCGGGGAGCTGTTTTTT
>TRBV28|NA|TRBJ1-2|NA
CASSEPRVNYGYTF
TGTGCCAGCAGTGAACCCAGGGTTAACTATGGCTACACCTTC
>TRBV9|TRBD2|TRBJ2-2|NA
CASSVAAGGPIGELFF
TGTGCCAGCAGCGTAGCGGCGGGAGGGCCGATCGGGGAGCTGTTTTTT
>TRBV7-2|TRBD2|TRBJ2-7|NA
CASSLVGSGSSYEQYF
TGTGCCAGCAGCTTAGTTGGCAGCGGGAGCTCCTACGAGCAGTACTTC
>TRBV30|TRBD1|TRBJ1-2|NA
CAWSVLTGVYGYTF
TGTGCCTGGAGTGTTCTGACAGGGGTCTATGGCTACACCTTC
>TRBV28|NA|TRBJ1-5|once
CASSLFLGSQPQHF
TGTGCCAGCAGTTTATTCCTTGGGAGTCAGCCCCAGCATTTT
>TRBV9|NA|TRBJ1-4|NA
CASSVAAGVGEKLFF
TGTGCCAGCAGCGTAGCGGCGGGGGTGGGGGAAAAACTGTTTTTT
>TRBV28|TRBD2|TRBJ2-7|NA
CASSHGLAGGTTYEQYF
TGTGCCAGCAGTCACGGACTAGCGGGAGGCACCACCTACGAGCAGTACTTC
>TRBV30|NA|TRBJ1-4|once
CAWSVRQEKLFF
TGTGCCTGGAGTGTACGACAGGAAAAACTGTTTTTT